These T cell receptor beta chains were read from a single sample in a study of cytomegalovirus exposure and HLA in healthy donors. Profiled with immunoSEQ multiplex PCR; TCRdb holds only in-frame clones, not every one. Altogether about 160,000 clones are present, roughly 80% being singletons, with the ten largest covering 4.1%. The source material was PBMCs. Source of these receptors: a man in his fifties or sixties in good health and CMV-seropositive. The conserved cysteine and the conserved F or W are not part of the CDR3 here. The size field is filled for only some rows; it gives once, few, many or a size class.

j_gene	v_gene	abundance	CDR3aa
TRBJ2-5	TRBV6-1	NA	ASSELGTGGVEQY
TRBJ2-3	TRBV7-3	NA	ASSLEIAPGADTQY
TRBJ1-3	TRBV4-2	NA	ASSQDRTGGSGNTIY
TRBJ2-1	TRBV2	NA	ASSEVAGSYNEQF
TRBJ1-5	TRBV6-5	NA	ASSTGQGGQPQH
TRBJ2-2	TRBV19	NA	ASRLAGVETGELF
TRBJ2-3	TRBV30	NA	AWSVRDRGSSTQY
TRBJ1-1	TRBV21-1	NA	ASSREVGDTEAF
TRBJ1-2	TRBV5-4	NA	ASSQDSYGYT
TRBJ2-1	TRBV7-9	NA	ASRLYNEQF
TRBJ1-4	TRBV30	NA	AWNRDKNEKLF
TRBJ1-1	TRBV9	NA	ASSVGNSHTEAF
TRBJ2-1	TRBV7-9	NA	SSSLELVYNEQF
TRBJ1-2	TRBV28	NA	ASRETGGPYGYT
TRBJ2-7	TRBV11-2	once	ASSLAQGGGPYEQY
TRBJ2-5	TRBV2	NA	ASGLGLAGKH
TRBJ2-7	TRBV7-9	NA	ASSFRHLAHEQY
TRBJ2-5	TRBV28	once	ASSLFAGQETQY
TRBJ2-2	TRBV28	NA	ASSIGGSTGELF
TRBJ1-6	TRBV2	NA	ASSQTGPLESPLH
TRBJ2-7	TRBV4-3	NA	ASSQDRDYEQY
TRBJ2-7	TRBV7-9	NA	ASSLTGPIYEQY
TRBJ2-6	TRBV7-3	NA	ASSLTSDLSGANVLT
TRBJ2-3	TRBV6-1	NA	ASSVGTGATDTQY
TRBJ1-6	TRBV30	few	AWSRGQLSVYSPLH
TRBJ2-5	TRBV7-3	NA	ASSSSGLAGETQY
TRBJ1-4	TRBV6-1	NA	ASRQIHSTNEKLF
TRBJ2-7	TRBV10-3	NA	AIRRQGDSYEQY
TRBJ2-7	TRBV28	NA	ASSLGDRGTYEQY
TRBJ1-2	TRBV10-3	NA	AISELGTGDGYT
TRBJ1-2	TRBV4-1	once	ASSQDEGVRGYT
TRBJ1-1	TRBV5-8	NA	ASTRYSLVNTEAF
TRBJ1-5	TRBV15	NA	ATSGTGGWSNQPQH
TRBJ2-5	TRBV28	NA	ANSSMMTGKETQY
TRBJ1-6	TRBV30	once	AWRYDMVYNSPLH
TRBJ2-7	TRBV2	once	ASSERSGLKYEQY
TRBJ2-7	TRBV28	NA	ASSLPPGPYEQY
TRBJ2-2	TRBV20-1	NA	SARRTGELF
TRBJ2-5	TRBV7-2	NA	ASSRSRLAGQRETQY
TRBJ1-1	TRBV5-4	NA	ASSTGQGANTEAF
TRBJ1-3	TRBV5-4	NA	ASSPDRLVDTIY
TRBJ2-2	TRBV5-1	once	ASSPPQTGHANTGELF
TRBJ2-4	TRBV30	few	AWSVFLGQGSHPAKNIQY
TRBJ2-1	TRBV9	NA	ASSDGTGLGLAVNEQF
TRBJ2-7	TRBV5-6	NA	ASSSRTGVVYEQY
TRBJ2-7	TRBV27	NA	ASSLSTGTYSYEQY
TRBJ2-7	TRBV5-1	NA	ASSLGLEQY
TRBJ2-7	TRBV5-6	NA	ASSLGNYEQY
TRBJ2-7	TRBV7-2	NA	ASSPGTSGRNEQY